This T cell receptor (beta chain) was sequenced during a study of blood T cell repertoires in COVID-19. In the study overall: Material from acute and convalescent COVID-19 was sourced from the United States, Italy and Spain. The analysed material was cDNA or gDNA that came from T cells, B-cell-depleted T cells, or PBMCs.

The germline CDR1 and CDR2 sequences are MDHEN and SYDVKM. V was pared by 2 bases and J by 2 bases, with 3 bases of the junction left unmatched. The CDR3 spans 16 residues. In the authors' workflow: From reference gene primer amplification, estimates of nucleated cell counts were derived. Clones were read by immunoSEQ multiplex PCR, and TCRdb kept only the in-frame ones, dropping some. V and J calls and clone size are as listed in that table; D and trimming were resolved from the DNA. The data contain fewer than 300,000 clones, over 75% of them seen just once; the ten biggest clones take up approximately 9%.

The chain combines TRBV28 with TRBJ1-5; 10 bases are a match to TRBD1. Sequencing input: peripheral blood. The origin of this receptor is a human donor in a cohort sampled during active COVID-19. Written as DNA, the CDR3 is TGTGCCAGCAGTTTAGGGACAGGGGTTGGCAATCAGCCCCAGCATTTT. Protein sequence: CASSLGTGVGNQPQHF.